The 10 T cell receptor beta chains below were found in one sample sequenced in a study of cytomegalovirus exposure and HLA in healthy donors. 60 Vbeta and 13 Jbeta primers were used in PCR. The method was immunoSEQ multiplex PCR; TCRdb's version includes in-frame clones alone and lacks a portion of them. The table lists 110,000 to 150,000 clones, about 75% of them singletons. Material: PBMCs. These receptors originate from a woman aged 25-40 years in good health and CMV-seronegative.

This clone was picked up one time. CDR3 bases: TGTGCCTGGAAGGGTTGGGGCCAGGCCAGTGAAATAGGGCAGTTCTTC. Encoded protein: CAWKGWGQASEIGQFF. The V gene is TRBV30, the J gene TRBJ2-1, with D maybe TRBD1 (5 bases). The length of the CDR3 is 16 residues. Germline V gene lookup returns CDR1 GTSNPN and CDR2 SVGIG (reference sequence). The V and J ends lost 4 bases and 12 bases respectively, with 28 bases between them.

The genes are TRBV11-2 and TRBJ2-3; tentatively, D is TRBD2 (7 bases). Germline CDR1 and CDR2: SGHAT and FQNNGV. The V and J ends lost 7 bases and 1 base respectively, with 12 bases between them. The CDR3 contains 14 residues. As DNA, the CDR3 is TGTGCCAGCAACGGGGGGCGAGGCACAGATACGCAGTATTTT. Amino acids: CASNGGRGTDTQYF.

The rearrangement links TRBV5-1 to TRBJ2-1; 11 bases line up with TRBD2. CDR3 length: 14 amino acids. After removal of 4 bases from V and 9 bases from J, the junction contained 6 bases not matched to a gene. CDR1 is SGHRS and CDR2 is YFSETQ in the germline V gene. The CDR3 spells CASSTLAGEGEQFF. The DNA for the CDR3 is TGCGCCAGCAGCACACTAGCGGGAGAGGGTGAGCAGTTCTTC.

The CDR3 is CASSLGWEGNTEAFF. CDR3 in DNA: TGTGCCAGCAGCTTAGGCTGGGAGGGGAACACTGAAGCTTTCTTT. The chain couples TRBV7-9 to TRBJ1-1; D is unclear. The CDR3 has 15 residues. V was shortened by 1 base and J by 1 base, with 10 bases between the two germline ends. In germline, CDR1 is SEHNR, CDR2 FQNEAQ (reference sequence).

This rearrangement joins TRBV7-3 to TRBJ1-6; D not certain. V lost 2 bases to trimming and J lost 7 bases, with 12 bases between them. This CDR3 has 15 amino acids. Germline CDR1 SGHTA, CDR2 FQGTGA. The CDR3 bases are TGTGCCAGCAGCTTAGGCTGGAGCCCGAATTCACCCCTCCACTTT. It encodes CASSLGWSPNSPLHF. The full variable domain, with the rest looked up from reference TRBV7-3 and TRBJ1-6, is GAGVSQTPSNKVTEKGKYVELRCDPISGHTALYWYRQSLGQGPEFLIYFQGTGAADDSGLPNDRFFAVRPEGSVSTLKIQRTERGDSAVYLCASSLGWSPNSPLHFGNGTRLTVT.

The J gene is TRBJ2-2, the V gene TRBV6-6, with 8 positions matching TRBD2. The CDR3 covers 14 residues. Germline V CDR1 and CDR2: MNHNY, SVGAGI (reference sequence). The V and J ends lost 6 bases and 5 bases, in that order; junction bases with no gene match: 5. The DNA for the CDR3 is TGTGCCAGCAGCACCGGGGGGGGAACCGGGGAGCTGTTTTTT. Amino acids: CASSTGGGTGELFF.

V usage is TRBV19 and J usage is TRBJ2-1; 7 bases are shared with TRBD1. The germline gives CDR1 LNHDA, CDR2 SQIVND (reference sequence). This CDR3 contains 15 residues. V shed 5 bases, J shed 5 bases, and the junction held 9 bases outside the gene matches. The CDR3 is CASSSPHGQDNEQFF. As DNA, the CDR3 is TGTGCCAGTAGTTCACCTCACGGACAGGACAATGAGCAGTTCTTC.

The chain carries TRBV5-8 and TRBJ2-5; 8 nucleotides match TRBD2. Looked up from germline, CDR1 is SGHTS and CDR2 is YDEGEE. CDR3 size: 17 residues. V shed 4 bases, J shed 3 bases, and the junction held 14 bases outside the gene matches. The CDR3 is CASSAGQGGGYEETQYF. The CDR3 coding sequence is TGTGCCAGCAGCGCAGGGCAGGGCGGGGGGTATGAAGAGACCCAGTACTTC. Supplemented by reference TRBV5-8 and TRBJ2-5, the full variable domain reads EAGVTQSPTHLIKTRGQQATLRCSPISGHTSVYWYQQALGLGLQFLLWYDEGEERNRGNFPPRFSGRQFPNYSSELNVNALELEDSALYLCASSAGQGGGYEETQYFGPGTRLLVL.

The chain links TRBV19 to TRBJ1-5, with D perhaps matching TRBD1 (5 bases). CDR1 is LNHDA and CDR2 is SQIVND in the germline V gene (reference sequence). The CDR3 length is 15 residues. The V end was cut by 3 bases, the J end by 7 bases, with 16 bases between. The CDR3 reads CASSMMEGSYQPQHF. CDR3 DNA sequence: TGTGCCAGTAGTATGATGGAGGGGAGTTACCAGCCCCAGCATTTT.

This sequence joins TRBV9 and TRBJ2-1; 11 bases align to TRBD2. CDR3 length: 17 residues. Trimming cost V 2 bases and J 4 bases; bases outside gene matches: 8. Germline V gene lookup returns CDR1 SGDLS and CDR2 YYNGEE. CDR3 nucleotides: TGTGCCAGCAGCGTCGTAGCGGGGGGGGGATATTACAATGAGCAGTTCTTC. This encodes CASSVVAGGGYYNEQFF.